The 30 T cell receptor beta chains presented below share a single source sample, sequenced in a study of shared clonotypes between healthy human individuals. This table comes from immunoSEQ multiplex PCR, and its TCRdb copy is limited to in-frame clones, with some not included. The sample records about half a million clones, about 84% being singletons. Sequenced input: PBMCs. The origin of the receptors is a woman in her thirties or forties in good health. Some clones in this sample may be carry-over from other donors' samples.

This rearrangement joins TRBV2 to TRBJ2-2; D remains unclear. This CDR3 is built from 12 residues. The germline V gene has CDR1 SNHLY and CDR2 FYNNEI. V was clipped by 3 bases and J by 7 bases, with 6 bases between them. CDR3 DNA: TGTGCCAGCAGTGAGGGGATCGGGGAGCTGTTTTTT. Protein sequence: CASSEGIGELFF.

A note on this clone: A read error likely explains this, since a far larger clone differs by one base. The V gene is TRBV15, the J gene TRBJ2-2; tentatively, D is TRBD1 (5 bases). Per germline, CDR1 LNHNV and CDR2 YYDKDF (reference sequence). This CDR3 is built from 15 residues. V was shortened by 9 bases and J by 0 bases, with 14 bases between the two germline ends. CDR3 sequence: CATETEASNTGELFF. CDR3 bases: TGTGCCACGGAGACAGAGGCCTCGAACACCGGGGAGCTGTTTTTT.

The chain has TRBV19 and TRBJ1-2, with TRBD1 identical over 7 bases. This CDR3 has 14 amino acids. In germline, CDR1 is LNHDA, CDR2 SQIVND (reference sequence). The V gene end was trimmed by 4 bases and the J gene end by 1 base; junction bases not matched to a gene: 3. In nucleotides, the CDR3 is TGTGCCAGTAGTACGGGACAGAATAACTATGGCTACACCTTC. This gives the protein CASSTGQNNYGYTF.

The chain uses TRBV5-6 and TRBJ1-3; a possible D gene is TRBD1 (5 bases). Germline CDR1 is SGHDT and CDR2 is YYEEEE. Trimming took off 0 bases at V and 8 bases at J, with 18 bases between the two ends. The CDR3 covers 16 residues. The CDR3 DNA follows: TGTGCCAGCAGCTTGGCCGGGGCTGGCTCGGGAGACACCATATATTTT. Translating it yields CASSLAGAGSGDTIYF. The full variable domain, its missing parts supplied by reference TRBV5-6 and TRBJ1-3, is DAGVTQSPTHLIKTRGQQVTLRCSPKSGHDTVSWYQQALGQGPQFIFQYYEEEERQRGNFPDRFSGHQFPNYSSELNVNALLLGDSALYLCASSLAGAGSGDTIYFGEGSWLTVV.

For this clone: A read error is possible here, since a much larger clone lies one base away. Since no conserved phenylalanine or tryptophan closes the CDR3, a read error is the likely cause. The chain links TRBV5-1 to TRBJ2-7; D may correspond to TRBD1 or TRBD2 (5 bases each). Germline loops: CDR1 SGHRS, CDR2 YFSETQ. This CDR3 contains 14 residues. V was shortened by 2 bases and J by 2 bases, with 11 bases between the two germline ends. CDR3 amino acids: CASSFGTSPYEQYL. CDR3 coding DNA: TGCGCCAGCAGCTTCGGGACGTCTCCCTACGAGCAGTACTTA.

This clone was detected only once. This chain links TRBV7-2 with TRBJ2-1, with D unresolved. Trimming took 2 bases from V and 4 from J, leaving 12 bases between them. Germline assignment: CDR1 SGHTA and CDR2 FQGNSA. The CDR3 has 15 residues. CDR3 sequence reads: CASSLMGPEYNEQFF. The DNA for the CDR3 is TGTGCCAGCAGCTTAATGGGCCCCGAATACAATGAGCAGTTCTTC. Looking up the rest from reference TRBV7-2 and TRBJ2-1 gives the full variable domain: GAGVSQSPSNKVTEKGKDVELRCDPISGHTALYWYRQSLGQGLEFLIYFQGNSAPDKSGLPSDRFSAERTGGSVSTLTIQRTQQEDSAVYLCASSLMGPEYNEQFFGPGTRLTVL.

The table lists this clone with a count of one. This chain joins TRBV11-2 and TRBJ2-5; tentatively, D is TRBD2 (6 bases). The DNA end is a closer match to TRBJ2-7, so the J assignment may be wrong. CDR3 size: 15 residues. CDR1 SGHAT and CDR2 FQNNGV come from the germline V gene. CDR3 coding DNA: TGTGCCAGCAGGCCGGCCAGGACTACCCCCTACGAGCAGTACTTC. Protein product: CASRPARTTPYEQYF.

Comment on this clone: A read error likely explains this, since a far larger clone differs by one base. Within the sample, other DNA sequences also encode this same CDR3. The chain joins TRBV6-5 to TRBJ2-7, with no clear D. This CDR3 region has 13 residues. Germline V gene sequence: CDR1 MNHEY, CDR2 SVGAGI. The CDR3 DNA is TGTGCAAGCAGTTACCCCCCTACGGGCGAGCAGTACTTC. Residues: CASSYPPTGEQYF.

Of note for this clone: A much larger clone differs from this one at a single base, so this may be a read error. This chain connects TRBV18 to TRBJ1-4, with 8 bases lining up with TRBD1. CDR1 and CDR2 (germline): KGHSH, LQKENI. V lost 3 bases and J lost 6; bases outside the gene matches: 9. This CDR3 contains 16 residues. CDR3 residues: CASSPQRTGIDEKLFF. In DNA, the CDR3 is TGTGCCAGCTCACCTCAGCGGACAGGGATTGATGAAAAACTGTTTTTT. The whole variable domain, remainder taken from reference TRBV18 and TRBJ1-4, is NAGVMQNPRHLVRRRGQEARLRCSPMKGHSHVYWYRQLPEEGLKFMVYLQKENIIDESGMPKERFSAEFPKEGPSILRIQQVVRGDSAAYFCASSPQRTGIDEKLFFGSGTQLSVL.

The rearrangement uses TRBV30 and TRBJ2-6, with 10 bases matching TRBD2. Germline V gene data show CDR1 as GTSNPN and CDR2 as SVGIG (reference sequence). CDR3 size: 17 residues. Trimming took 1 base from V and 3 from J; bases not matched to a gene: 6. The CDR3 spells CAWSGSSGSYGANVLTF. Here the CDR3 DNA reads TGTGCCTGGAGTGGGTCTAGCGGGAGTTATGGGGCCAACGTCCTGACTTTC.

This clone was detected once. V gene TRBV27 combines with J gene TRBJ2-7, with TRBD2 as a possible D gene (6 bases). V shed 5 bases and J shed 9 bases, with 17 bases lying between them. This CDR3 is 13 amino acids long. Per germline, CDR1 MNHEY and CDR2 SMNVEV (reference sequence). The CDR3 protein is CASSQGLPSGQYF. In nucleotides, the CDR3 is TGTGCCAGCAGTCAGGGACTTCCGTCCGGGCAGTACTTC.

The V gene is TRBV7-2, the J gene TRBJ1-1; D remains ambiguous. CDR3 length: 13 residues. Trimming stripped 1 base from V and 5 bases from J, with 8 bases between. Germline CDR1 reads SGHTA; CDR2 reads FQGNSA. The CDR3, as DNA: TGTGCCAGCAGCTTAGGCGTGAGGACTGAAGCTTTCTTT. This translates into CASSLGVRTEAFF.

The chain combines TRBV4-3 with TRBJ2-5; 9 nucleotides line up with TRBD1. Losses at the gene ends were 1 base for V and 11 bases for J; bases not matched to a gene: 14. The CDR3 sequence is 16 residues long. Germline V CDR1 and CDR2: LGHNA, YSLEER. As DNA, the CDR3 is TGCGCCAGCAGCCAAGGGTCCGGGACAGGGATTCAGGAGCAGTACTTC. Protein product: CASSQGSGTGIQEQYF.

The V gene is TRBV10-3, the J gene TRBJ1-5; 11 nucleotides agree with TRBD1. J gave up 5 bases and V 11 bases, and 5 bases lay outside the gene matches. The CDR3 is made up of 13 amino acids. Germline V gene lookup returns CDR1 ENHRY and CDR2 SYGVKD. Here the CDR3 DNA reads TGTGCCGGGGGACAGGGGGAGGATCAGCCCCAGCATTTT. As protein: CAGGQGEDQPQHF.

This clone was seen at least ten times. V is TRBV5-4 and J is TRBJ2-1, with no clear D. The CDR3 length is 11 residues. Trimming pared 4 bases from V and 6 bases from J, leaving 5 bases between. Germline V gene lookup returns CDR1 SGHNT and CDR2 YYREEE (reference sequence). CDR3 protein: CASSPRNEQFF. The CDR3 region has the DNA TGTGCCAGCAGCCCCCGCAATGAGCAGTTCTTC. Full variable domain (outside the CDR3, taken from reference TRBV5-4 and TRBJ2-1): ETGVTQSPTHLIKTRGQQVTLRCSSQSGHNTVSWYQQALGQGPQFIFQYYREEENGRGNFPPRFSGLQFPNYSSELNVNALELDDSALYLCASSPRNEQFFGPGTRLTVL.

The chain recombines TRBV9 with TRBJ2-1; 8 nucleotides line up with TRBD2. The CDR3 spans 15 residues. CDR1 and CDR2 from the germline V gene are SGDLS and YYNGEE. Trimming cost V 0 bases and J 3 bases; bases outside gene matches: 2. This CDR3 is CASSVGLAGYNEQFF. For the CDR3, the DNA is TGTGCCAGCAGCGTAGGGCTAGCGGGCTACAATGAGCAGTTCTTC.

The chain joins TRBV28 to TRBJ2-1; possibly TRBD1 for D (6 bases). This CDR3 comprises 13 residues. CDR1 is MDHEN, CDR2 SYDVKM, per germline. The germline V and J ends were trimmed by 3 bases and 9 bases, with 12 bases remaining between them. In DNA form, the CDR3 reads TGTGCCAGCAGTTTGAGAGGGGGTCTTGAGCAGTTCTTC. Translated, it gives CASSLRGGLEQFF.

This sequence joins TRBV5-4 and TRBJ2-7, with 9 bases lining up with TRBD1. Germline CDR1 and CDR2: SGHNT and YYREEE (reference sequence). The CDR3 covers 15 residues. V trimming: 4 bases; J trimming: 4 bases; junction bases outside the gene matches: 9. In DNA form, the CDR3 reads TGTGCCAGCAGCCGGGTTTCTGGACAGGGGTACGAGCAGTACTTC. It is translated as CASSRVSGQGYEQYF.

There are a few counts of this clone. The chain is built from TRBV19 and TRBJ1-1; a weak D match, TRBD1 (5 bases). Trimming removed 4 bases from V and 2 bases from J, with 11 bases in between. Germline lookup yields CDR1 LNHDA and CDR2 SQIVND (reference sequence). This CDR3 is 14 amino acids long. CDR3 amino acids: CASSNPGLNTEAFF. The CDR3, as DNA: TGTGCCAGTAGTAATCCAGGGTTAAACACTGAAGCTTTCTTT.

V is TRBV7-2 and J is TRBJ2-7; TRBD1 might be the D (6 bases). CDR3 length equals 14 residues. The V and J ends lost 2 bases and 3 bases respectively, with 11 bases between them. Germline loops: CDR1 SGHTA, CDR2 FQGNSA. The DNA of the CDR3 is TGTGCCAGCAGCTTAAAGGACAGCCTCTACGAGCAGTACTTC. Translated, it gives CASSLKDSLYEQYF.

This clone was picked up one time. This likely stems from a read error, as it lies one base from a far larger clone. The rearrangement uses TRBV7-9 and TRBJ1-5, with unresolved D. Germline V gene sequence: CDR1 SEHNR, CDR2 FQNEAQ (reference sequence). The CDR3 has 16 residues. The CDR3 DNA is TGTGCCAGCAGCTTCTCCCGGAGCGGTAGCAATCAGCACCAGCATTTT. It translates to CASSFSRSGSNQHQHF.

This clone has more than one count but fewer than ten. The chain links TRBV6-5 to TRBJ1-1, with a possible D match to TRBD1 (6 bases). The CDR3 totals 14 residues. V was cut by 2 bases and J by 4 bases, with 11 bases left in between. CDR1 is MNHEY and CDR2 is SVGAGI in the germline V gene. CDR3: CASSYNRVGTEAFF. The CDR3 DNA is TGTGCCAGCAGTTACAACAGGGTTGGCACTGAAGCTTTCTTT.

The rearrangement links TRBV28 to TRBJ1-1; possible D gene TRBD1, 5 bases. The CDR3 is 15 amino acids. Between the trimmed V and J ends, which lost 4 bases and 5 bases, there was a span of 17 bases. CDR1 is MDHEN, CDR2 SYDVKM, per germline. For the CDR3, the DNA is TGTGCCAGCAGTTCATACAGGTTGGAGCGGACTGAAGCTTTCTTT. Its translation is CASSSYRLERTEAFF. Looking up the rest from reference TRBV28 and TRBJ1-1 gives the full variable domain: DVKVTQSSRYLVKRTGEKVFLECVQDMDHENMFWYRQDPGLGLRLIYFSYDVKMKEKGDIPEGYSVSREKKERFSLILESASTNQTSMYLCASSSYRLERTEAFFGQGTRLTVV.

The V call is TRBV7-2, the J call TRBJ1-1; D remains unclear. Germline V CDR1 and CDR2: SGHTA, FQGNSA. The CDR3 runs to 11 residues. V was shortened by 5 bases and J by 8 bases, with 9 bases between the two germline ends. This CDR3 reads CASSLGTEAFF. CDR3 sequence (DNA): TGTGCCAGCAGCCTAGGTACGGAAGCTTTCTTT.

This clone was seen ten or more times. The sample carries other DNA sequences with the same CDR3. The chain is built from TRBV27 and TRBJ2-7, with D perhaps TRBD2 (6 bases). The CDR3 sequence is 16 residues long. V was pared by 0 bases and J by 2 bases, with 14 bases between. Per germline, CDR1 MNHEY and CDR2 SMNVEV (reference sequence). The CDR3 loop reads CASSLSAGLPAYEQYF. In nucleotides, the CDR3 is TGTGCCAGCAGTTTATCCGCGGGACTTCCAGCCTACGAGCAGTACTTC.

The chain uses TRBV6-5 and TRBJ1-1, with D perhaps TRBD1 (6 bases). There are 11 residues in the CDR3. In germline, CDR1 is MNHEY, CDR2 SVGAGI. Trimming left V 2 bases short and J 11 bases short, with 9 bases between. The CDR3 DNA sequence: TGTGCCAGCAGTTACGGGACACTGGCTTTCTTT. It encodes CASSYGTLAFF.

A word on this clone: One base separates it from a far larger clone, so it is likely a read error. The chain combines TRBV2 with TRBJ2-7; the match to TRBD2 covers 15 bases. The CDR3 is 19 amino acids. Unmatched junction bases numbered 19, after V lost 7 bases and J lost 6 bases. Germline V gene sequence: CDR1 SNHLY, CDR2 FYNNEI. DNA for the CDR3: TGTGCCAGCACTCGGTGGACTAGCGGGAGGGCCGTCTCCGAGGCCGAGCAGTACTTC. Translation gives CASTRWTSGRAVSEAEQYF.

The rearrangement joins TRBV10-2 to TRBJ2-3; TRBD2 aligns across 10 bases. This CDR3 comprises 17 residues. The germline V gene has CDR1 WSHSY and CDR2 SAAADI. Trimming took 6 bases from V and 1 from J; bases not matched to a gene: 10. CDR3 coding DNA: TGCGCCAGCAGGGCCGGCCTCCTAGCGGGAGGCACAGATACGCAGTATTTT. It specifies CASRAGLLAGGTDTQYF.

This chain links TRBV7-9 with TRBJ1-4; TRBD1 might be the D (5 bases). In germline, CDR1 is SEHNR, CDR2 FQNEAQ (reference sequence). This CDR3 region has 14 residues. V was trimmed by 0 bases and J by 8 bases, leaving 10 bases between them. The CDR3 loop is CASSLAGTGEKLFF. DNA of the CDR3: TGTGCCAGCAGCTTAGCGGGGACGGGCGAAAAACTGTTTTTT.

J is TRBJ2-7 and V is TRBV6-5; D gene uncertain. The V gene's germline CDR1 is MNHEY and CDR2 SVGAGI. V gave up 7 bases and J gave up 2 bases, with 12 bases separating them. This CDR3 comprises 13 residues. CDR3: CASTSLGAYEQYF. CDR3 in DNA: TGTGCCAGCACCTCCCTCGGAGCCTACGAGCAGTACTTC.